This T cell receptor beta chain was recovered during a study of Ad26.COV2.S vaccination and SARS-CoV-2 variants. Turning to the study itself: By the intramuscular route, Ad26.COV2.S was given once, or twice 56 days apart. General observations from the study: The study found similar non-spike TCR breadth in vaccine and placebo recipients. Reportedly, after vaccination the spike-specific CD8+ and CD4+ T cell responses displayed substantial breadth.

In regard to this clone: Its specificity is not known.

Described treatment: roughly 20 received Ad26.COV2.S at low or high dose, single or two shots; 5 received placebo; per-sample allocation not given. The samples were gathered on day 63 after the first injection of vaccine or placebo. Using immunoSEQ multiplex PCR, the repertoire was profiled, and TCRdb retains in-frame clones only, with some absent. The sample lists about 410,000 clones; 88% were seen once. This CDR3 has 13 amino acids. The V end was cut by 5 bases, the J end by 7 bases, with 13 bases between. CDR1 MNHEY and CDR2 SVGAGI come from the germline V gene. The clonotype originates from a person aged 18-65 years who received the Ad26.COV2.S COVID-19 vaccine or a placebo. The V gene is TRBV6-5, the J gene TRBJ2-3; D ambiguous. The specimen comprised peripheral blood, sampled in a trial of Ad26.COV2.S vaccine versus placebo. The CDR3 bases are TGTGCCAGCAGTCTGGCAGGACGAAATACGCAGTATTTT. The encoded protein is CASSLAGRNTQYF.